Presented here are 22 T cell receptor beta chains from one specimen sequenced in a study of shared clonotypes between healthy human individuals. Repertoires were generated with immunoSEQ multiplex PCR, while TCRdb's copy carries only in-frame clones and drops some. The data show some 1 million clones, with more than 65% seen just once and over 1.3% held by the top ten. Sequencing was done on a sample of memory CD4+ T cells sorted from blood. Subset: CD45RA-negative fraction. All receptors derive from a man between 18 and 29 years old in good health.

This clone was recorded once. The chain combines TRBV7-8 with TRBJ2-7; 10 bases fit TRBD2. CDR3 size: 15 residues. Germline V lookup: CDR1 SGHVS, CDR2 FQNEAQ. V was clipped by 5 bases and J by 6 bases; unmatched bases: 10. The CDR3 sequence is CASSPTSGNFGEQYF. The CDR3 DNA is TGTGCCAGCAGCCCAACTAGCGGGAATTTTGGCGAGCAGTACTTC.

The chain is built from TRBV27 and TRBJ2-5, with 7 bases aligning to TRBD2. Trimming at V came to 5 bases and at J to 5 bases, leaving 11 bases not matched to a gene. Germline V gives CDR1 MNHEY, CDR2 SMNVEV (reference sequence). The CDR3 has 15 amino acids. CDR3 in DNA: TGTGCCAGCAGTCCACTAGCGCTGAGCGACGAGACCCAGTACTTC. Residues: CASSPLALSDETQYF.

V and J are TRBV27 and TRBJ2-7; unclear D gene. V was shortened by 3 bases and J by 3 bases, with 9 bases between the two germline ends. The CDR3 runs 13 residues. In germline, CDR1 is MNHEY, CDR2 SMNVEV (reference sequence). The CDR3 protein is CASSFSSGYEQYF. The CDR3 nucleotides read TGTGCCAGCAGTTTTTCTTCGGGCTACGAGCAGTACTTC.

A word on this clone: The sample has other DNA sequences that encode this CDR3 too. The chain uses TRBV29-1 and TRBJ2-2; weak D call: TRBD1 (6 bases). This CDR3 has 14 amino acids. V dropped 4 bases and J dropped 0 bases, with 9 bases sitting between them. Germline CDR1 and CDR2: SQVTM and ANQGSEA. Written as DNA, the CDR3 is TGCAGCGTTGGTACAGGGTCGAACACCGGGGAGCTGTTTTTT. Protein: CSVGTGSNTGELFF.

Note on this clone: Different DNA sequences within this sample yield the same CDR3. The J gene is TRBJ2-5, the V gene TRBV5-4; D is ambiguous. CDR3 length: 12 amino acids. V dropped 0 bases and J dropped 5 bases, with 5 bases sitting between them. CDR1 is SGHNT and CDR2 is YYREEE in the germline V gene (reference sequence). The DNA of the CDR3 is TGTGCCAGCAGCTTGGTTGGTGAGACCCAGTACTTC. It codes for CASSLVGETQYF. The full variable domain, rest sourced from reference TRBV5-4 and TRBJ2-5, is ETGVTQSPTHLIKTRGQQVTLRCSSQSGHNTVSWYQQALGQGPQFIFQYYREEENGRGNFPPRFSGLQFPNYSSELNVNALELDDSALYLCASSLVGETQYFGPGTRLLVL.

This chain joins TRBV27 and TRBJ2-1; TRBD2 aligns across 7 bases. This CDR3 spans 15 amino acids. J gave up 9 bases and V 2 bases, and 10 bases lay outside the gene matches. The germline CDR1 and CDR2 sequences are MNHEY and SMNVEV (reference sequence). The CDR3 nucleotides read TGTGCCAGCAGTTTACGGGGGAGGGCCGAGGTTGAGCAGTTCTTC. This codes for CASSLRGRAEVEQFF.

Notes on this clone: Compared with germline, one end of the junction differs, possibly owing to a read error. The chain has TRBV7-7 and TRBJ2-2; TRBD2 aligns across 13 bases. Germline CDR1 SSHAT, CDR2 FNYEAQ (reference sequence). The CDR3 runs to 17 residues. CDR3 sequence: CASSRLAGGANTGELFF. Written as DNA, the CDR3 is TGTGCTAGCAGCCGACTAGCGGGGGGCGCGAACACCGGGGAGCTGTTTTTT.

This chain links TRBV6-5 with TRBJ2-7; 11 bases line up with TRBD1. Losses at the gene ends were 4 bases for V and 4 bases for J; bases not matched to a gene: 6. The CDR3 length is 15 residues. Germline CDR1 and CDR2: MNHEY and SVGAGI. The DNA for the CDR3 is TGTGCCAGCAGTTTCGGGACAGGGGGGAAATACGAGCAGTACTTC. Its translation is CASSFGTGGKYEQYF.

This clone was seen ten or more times. The rearrangement joins TRBV5-1 to TRBJ2-3; D possibly corresponds to TRBD2 (5 bases). The CDR3 is 12 amino acids. Trimming removed 9 bases at V and 2 bases at J, with 10 bases between. Germline CDR1 is SGHRS and CDR2 is YFSETQ. CDR3 bases: TGCGCCACCCGGGGTTCCACAGATACGCAGTATTTT. As protein: CATRGSTDTQYF.

The V call is TRBV7-9, the J call TRBJ2-6; D perhaps matches TRBD1 (5 bases). V was shortened by 5 bases and J by 0 bases, with 11 bases between the two germline ends. Germline V lookup: CDR1 SEHNR, CDR2 FQNEAQ (reference sequence). This CDR3 has 16 residues. CDR3 sequence: CASSQTASSGANVLTF. CDR3 DNA: TGTGCCAGCAGCCAGACAGCTAGCTCTGGGGCCAACGTCCTGACTTTC.

The V call is TRBV14, the J call TRBJ2-7; weak D call: TRBD1 (5 bases). Germline V gene data show CDR1 as SGHDN and CDR2 as FVKESK. The CDR3 is 14 amino acids. The V end was cut by 0 bases, the J end by 3 bases, with 9 bases between. CDR3 sequence: CASSQDNRNYEQYF. In DNA form, the CDR3 reads TGTGCCAGCAGCCAAGATAACAGGAACTACGAGCAGTACTTC.

V gene TRBV18 combines with J gene TRBJ1-5, with a weak D call TRBD1 (6 bases). V gave up 5 bases and J gave up 4 bases, with 12 bases separating them. The germline V gene encodes CDR1 KGHSH and CDR2 LQKENI. The CDR3 length is 14 residues. CDR3 DNA: TGTGCCAGCTCAGAAACAGGGTATAATCAGCCCCAGCATTTT. Translated: CASSETGYNQPQHF.

V is TRBV7-9 and J is TRBJ1-1; D is uncertain. Trimming removed 5 bases at V and 3 bases at J, with 7 bases between. Germline lookup yields CDR1 SEHNR and CDR2 FQNEAQ (reference sequence). This CDR3 has 12 amino acids. CDR3 amino acids: CASSVRDTEAFF. The CDR3 DNA reads TGTGCCAGCAGCGTACGGGACACTGAAGCTTTCTTT.

In its sample, this clone was seen a few times. The V call is TRBV28, the J call TRBJ1-5; D not certain. The ends were cut back, 2 bases at V and 6 bases at J, with 8 bases in the middle. There are 13 residues in the CDR3. CDR1 is MDHEN, CDR2 SYDVKM, per germline. The CDR3 nucleotides are TGTGCCAGCAGTTTAGCTATGGGTCAGCCCCAGCATTTT. Its translation is CASSLAMGQPQHF.

This chain uses TRBV20-1 with TRBJ2-5; D remains unclear. The CDR3 is 11 amino acids. Per germline, CDR1 DFQATT and CDR2 SNEGSKA (reference sequence). The germline V and J ends were trimmed by 7 bases and 5 bases, with 11 bases remaining between them. In DNA form, the CDR3 reads TGCAGTGTTATCTCGTGGGAGACCCAGTACTTC. Protein sequence: CSVISWETQYF.

The chain has TRBV30 and TRBJ2-7; the match to TRBD1 covers 11 bases. Germline CDR1 is GTSNPN and CDR2 is SVGIG (reference sequence). V dropped 4 bases and J dropped 8; count of bases not matched to a gene: 10. This CDR3 has 14 residues. Here the CDR3 DNA reads TGTGCCTGGAACAGCGGGACAGGGGGGTCCAAGCAGTACTTC. Translated, it gives CAWNSGTGGSKQYF.

This clone was found a few times. The V call is TRBV19, the J call TRBJ2-7, with TRBD1 matching over 8 bases. There are 14 residues in the CDR3. With 6 bases clipped from V and 4 bases from J, the junction kept 8 bases outside the gene matches. Germline-derived CDR1 and CDR2 are LNHDA and SQIVND (reference sequence). CDR3 nucleotide sequence: TGTGCCAGTAGCGCGGACAGGGCGGGGTACGAGCAGTACTTC. This sequence encodes CASSADRAGYEQYF.

There are many counts of this clone. V usage is TRBV15 and J usage is TRBJ2-3; D is perhaps TRBD2 (6 bases). The CDR3 loop spans 16 amino acids. V lost 1 base and J 2 bases, leaving 13 bases between the germline ends. Germline V CDR1 and CDR2: LNHNV, YYDKDF (reference sequence). In DNA form, the CDR3 reads TGTGCCACCAGCAGAGGTAACGGCGGGGTCACAGATACGCAGTATTTT. Its protein is CATSRGNGGVTDTQYF.

The chain combines TRBV19 with TRBJ2-7; D unresolved. V was clipped by 3 bases and J by 1 base, with 10 bases between them. The CDR3 is 14 residues long. Germline V gene lookup returns CDR1 LNHDA and CDR2 SQIVND (reference sequence). The CDR3 region is CASSIGIASYEQYF. CDR3 coding DNA: TGTGCCAGTAGTATTGGCATAGCTTCCTACGAGCAGTACTTC. Combining the CDR3 with reference TRBV19 and TRBJ2-7 gives the whole variable domain DGGITQSPKYLFRKEGQNVTLSCEQNLNHDAMYWYRQDPGQGLRLIYYSQIVNDFQKGDIAEGYSVSREKKESFPLTVTSAQKNPTAFYLCASSIGIASYEQYFGPGTRLTVT.

This clone was recorded a few times. Other DNA variants within this sample encode the same CDR3. CDR3 protein: CASSPGPLYEQYF. The CDR3 coding sequence is TGTGCCAGCAGCCCGGGACCTCTATACGAGCAGTACTTC. The chain uses TRBV27 and TRBJ2-7, with D perhaps assigned TRBD1 or TRBD2 (5 bases each). Germline assignment: CDR1 MNHEY and CDR2 SMNVEV (reference sequence). This CDR3 contains 13 residues. V lost 6 bases and J lost 4, with 13 bases in between.

The rearrangement uses TRBV19 and TRBJ2-7, with 9 nucleotides matching TRBD1. Per the germline V gene, CDR1 is LNHDA and CDR2 is SQIVND (reference sequence). The V gene end was trimmed by 8 bases and the J gene end by 1 base; junction bases not matched to a gene: 6. CDR3 length: 14 residues. The CDR3 reads CASGGTGRSYEQYF. The CDR3 DNA is TGTGCCAGTGGAGGGACAGGGAGGTCCTACGAGCAGTACTTC.

This clone was found a few times. The rearrangement uses TRBV6-5 and TRBJ2-3, with D perhaps TRBD2 (5 bases). The CDR3 has 15 amino acids. Germline lookup yields CDR1 MNHEY and CDR2 SVGAGI. Trimming took 5 bases from V and 0 from J, leaving 12 bases between them. The CDR3 DNA follows: TGTGCCAGCAGTATACTAGGTCACAGCACAGATACGCAGTATTTT. Protein: CASSILGHSTDTQYF.